These T cell receptor beta chains were read from a single sample in a study of control samples from healthy donors and cancer patients. This table comes from immunoSEQ multiplex PCR, and its TCRdb copy is limited to in-frame clones, with some not included. Among fewer than 85,000 clones, approximately 94% were seen once, and the ten largest hold under 3.5%. The sample was blood. Every receptor here comes from a woman aged 30 to 39 in good health. Each CDR3 is given with its conserved first and last residue. The order of the fields is V gene, J gene, D gene, CDR3 protein, CDR3 DNA. D genes are given only for firm matches.

v_gene: TRBV5-4
j_gene: TRBJ2-2
d_gene: .
CDR3aa: CASTSATVNTGELFF
CDR3nt: TGTGCCAGCACCTCCGCAACAGTGAACACCGGGGAGCTGTTTTTT

v_gene: TRBV7-3
j_gene: TRBJ2-5
d_gene: .
CDR3aa: CASSLNPVETQYF
CDR3nt: TGTGCCAGCAGCTTAAACCCAGTGGAGACCCAGTACTTC

v_gene: TRBV2
j_gene: TRBJ2-1
d_gene: .
CDR3aa: CASSDFGSSRDEQFF
CDR3nt: TGTGCCAGCAGTGATTTCGGCAGCTCACGCGATGAGCAGTTCTTC

v_gene: TRBV7-7
j_gene: TRBJ2-5
d_gene: TRBD1
CDR3aa: CASSQGAPGQQETQYF
CDR3nt: TGTGCTAGCAGCCAGGGGGCACCGGGCCAACAAGAGACCCAGTACTTC

v_gene: TRBV5-1
j_gene: TRBJ1-1
d_gene: .
CDR3aa: CASRLSVAQNTEAFF
CDR3nt: TGCGCCAGCAGATTATCGGTAGCCCAGAACACTGAAGCTTTCTTT

v_gene: TRBV10-3
j_gene: TRBJ2-1
d_gene: TRBD1
CDR3aa: CAISRQGESYNEQFF
CDR3nt: TGTGCCATCAGCCGACAGGGGGAGAGTTACAATGAGCAGTTCTTC

v_gene: TRBV7-9
j_gene: TRBJ2-7
d_gene: TRBD1
CDR3aa: CASSLPGGSYEQYF
CDR3nt: TGTGCCAGCAGCTTACCAGGGGGCTCCTACGAGCAGTACTTC

v_gene: TRBV15
j_gene: TRBJ1-5
d_gene: .
CDR3aa: CATSRDGFGVQPQHF
CDR3nt: TGTGCCACCAGCAGAGATGGTTTCGGGGTTCAGCCCCAGCATTTT

v_gene: TRBV7-2
j_gene: TRBJ1-1
d_gene: .
CDR3aa: CASSSQGGAEAFF
CDR3nt: TGTGCCAGCAGCTCACAGGGAGGGGCTGAAGCTTTCTTT

v_gene: TRBV19
j_gene: TRBJ1-1
d_gene: .
CDR3aa: CASSIERSTEAFF
CDR3nt: TGTGCCAGTAGTATAGAAAGGTCCACTGAAGCTTTCTTT

v_gene: TRBV15
j_gene: TRBJ1-5
d_gene: .
CDR3aa: CATSRDLVSGSLNQPQHF
CDR3nt: TGTGCCACCAGCAGAGATCTAGTTTCGGGTTCCCTAAATCAGCCCCAGCATTTT

v_gene: TRBV14
j_gene: TRBJ1-3
d_gene: .
CDR3aa: CASSQESIPGNTIYF
CDR3nt: TGTGCCAGCAGCCAAGAGTCGATCCCTGGAAACACCATATATTTT

v_gene: TRBV5-6
j_gene: TRBJ1-6
d_gene: .
CDR3aa: CASSRDRRNSPLHF
CDR3nt: TGTGCCAGCAGCCGCGACAGGAGGAATTCACCCCTCCACTTT

v_gene: TRBV10-3
j_gene: TRBJ1-3
d_gene: .
CDR3aa: CAISESGNTIYF
CDR3nt: TGTGCCATCAGTGAGTCTGGAAACACCATATATTTT

v_gene: TRBV7-9
j_gene: TRBJ1-2
d_gene: .
CDR3aa: CASSPRAGVYGYTF
CDR3nt: TGTGCCAGCAGCCCCCGTGCAGGGGTCTATGGCTACACCTTC